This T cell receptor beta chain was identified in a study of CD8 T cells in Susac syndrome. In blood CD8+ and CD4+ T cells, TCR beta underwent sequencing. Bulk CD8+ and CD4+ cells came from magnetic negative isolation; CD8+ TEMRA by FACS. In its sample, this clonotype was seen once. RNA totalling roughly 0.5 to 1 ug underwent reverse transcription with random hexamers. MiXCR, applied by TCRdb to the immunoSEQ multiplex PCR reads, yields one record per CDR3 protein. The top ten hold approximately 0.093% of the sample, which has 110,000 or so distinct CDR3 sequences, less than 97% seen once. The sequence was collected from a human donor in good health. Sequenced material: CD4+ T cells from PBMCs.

CDR3 loop: CASSQDPWRATNEKLFF. CDR3 sequence (DNA): TGCGCCAGCAGCCAAGATCCCTGGAGGGCTACTAATGAAAAACTGTTTTTT. The chain uses TRBV4-3 and TRBJ1-4; no clear D gene. Trimming removed 0 bases from V and 2 bases from J, with 13 bases in between. CDR1 is LGHNA, CDR2 YSLEER, per germline. This CDR3 has 17 residues.